The 16 T cell receptor beta chains presented below share a single source sample, sequenced in a study of T-cell memory formation after mild COVID-19. MiXCR, run by TCRdb on the 5' RACE reads, gives a single entry per CDR3 protein. The data show a few hundred thousand distinct CDR3 sequences, with roughly 17% seen just once and roughly 23% held by the top ten. The sequenced material came from PBMCs or a T cell subset sorted from them (not recorded which). The receptors originated from a man aged 18-30 years who had mild COVID-19 (a few samples of this study predate the infection). Cell type and time point are not known.

CDR3: CASSRDTTGSGEQYF. DNA for the CDR3: TGTGCCAGCAGCCGGGATACGACAGGGTCGGGCGAGCAGTACTTC. The J gene is TRBJ2-7, the V gene TRBV3-1; 7 nucleotides match TRBD1. This CDR3 has 15 amino acids. Unmatched junction bases numbered 12, after V lost 4 bases and J lost 6 bases. Germline-derived CDR1 and CDR2 are LGHDT and YNNKEL (reference sequence).

This clonotype was recorded a few times. This chain's CDR3 is CSFQRQHSYEQYF. The CDR3 DNA follows: TGCAGCTTCCAGAGGCAGCACTCCTACGAGCAGTACTTC. This chain links TRBV29-1 with TRBJ2-7; D is unclear. CDR1 and CDR2 (germline): SQVTM, ANQGSEA. This CDR3 is built from 13 residues. Trimming removed 8 bases at V and 0 bases at J, with 14 bases between.

This chain connects TRBV27 to TRBJ2-1; D tentatively reads TRBD1 or TRBD2 (6 bases each). V was shortened by 5 bases and J by 10 bases, with 18 bases between the two germline ends. The germline V gene has CDR1 MNHEY and CDR2 SMNVEV (reference sequence). The length of the CDR3 is 14 residues. Here the CDR3 reads CASSHKGGPGEQFF. CDR3 DNA: TGTGCCAGCAGTCACAAGGGGGGCCCTGGGGAGCAGTTCTTC.

This clonotype was detected ten times or more. V gene TRBV7-2 combines with J gene TRBJ2-5, with 8 bases lining up with TRBD2. The CDR3 extends over 14 amino acids. Per germline, CDR1 SGHTA and CDR2 FQGNSA. Trimming cost V 3 bases and J 1 base; bases outside gene matches: 1. CDR3 sequence reads: CASSFSGVQETQYF. The CDR3 DNA is TGTGCCAGCAGCTTTAGCGGGGTCCAAGAGACCCAGTACTTC.

The gene calls are TRBV20-1 and TRBJ1-2; D gene uncertain. This CDR3 is built from 13 residues. Germline CDR1 is DFQATT and CDR2 is SNEGSKA (reference sequence). V lost 0 bases and J lost 4, with 9 bases in between. This CDR3 is CSARDLEGYGYTF. CDR3 DNA: TGCAGTGCTAGAGATCTGGAGGGCTATGGCTACACCTTC.

Only a few counts were recorded for this clonotype. The CDR3 spells CASSGRTSGPNEQFF. The DNA for the CDR3 is TGCGCCAGCAGCGGGCGGACTAGCGGCCCCAATGAGCAGTTCTTC. The V gene is TRBV4-1, the J gene TRBJ2-1; 10 nucleotides agree with TRBD2. The CDR3 contains 15 residues. Per the germline V gene, CDR1 is MGHRA and CDR2 is YSYEKL. After removal of 5 bases from V and 6 bases from J, the junction contained 7 bases not matched to a gene.

This clonotype was seen only a few times. The chain combines TRBV6-6 with TRBJ1-5, with D unclear. V lost 4 bases to trimming and J lost 5 bases, with 6 bases between them. Germline V gene sequence: CDR1 MNHNY, CDR2 SVGAGI (reference sequence). This CDR3 spans 12 amino acids. The CDR3 DNA is TGTGCCAGCAGTTCCGAAGATCAGCCCCAGCATTTT. Translation: CASSSEDQPQHF.

J is TRBJ1-2 and V is TRBV7-9; D might be TRBD1 (5 bases). Trimming stripped 4 bases from V and 5 bases from J, with 14 bases between. This CDR3 contains 14 residues. The germline gives CDR1 SEHNR, CDR2 FQNEAQ (reference sequence). The CDR3: CASSWVEDSYGYTF. For the CDR3, the DNA is TGTGCCAGCAGCTGGGTCGAAGACAGTTATGGCTACACCTTC. The variable domain in full, with the rest retrieved from reference TRBV7-9 and TRBJ1-2, is DTGVSQNPRHKITKRGQNVTFRCDPISEHNRLYWYRQTLGQGPEFLTYFQNEAQLEKSRLLSDRFSAERPKGSFSTLEIQRTEQGDSAMYLCASSWVEDSYGYTFGSGTRLTVV.

This clonotype was picked up many times. This chain connects TRBV20-1 to TRBJ2-1; D is perhaps TRBD2 (6 bases). V lost 0 bases and J lost 2, with 11 bases in between. CDR3 length equals 15 residues. The germline gives CDR1 DFQATT, CDR2 SNEGSKA (reference sequence). CDR3 sequence: CSARDRQRAYNEQFF. CDR3 DNA: TGCAGTGCTAGAGATAGGCAGCGGGCCTACAATGAGCAGTTCTTC.

The gene calls are TRBV18 and TRBJ2-7; D may be TRBD1 (6 bases). V shed 3 bases and J shed 8 bases, with 20 bases lying between them. Germline values: CDR1 KGHSH, CDR2 LQKENI. CDR3 length: 15 amino acids. The CDR3: CASSPRQAPVVKQYF. The CDR3 nucleotides read TGTGCCAGCTCACCCCGACAGGCCCCGGTTGTAAAGCAGTACTTC.

This clonotype appeared a few times. The chain joins TRBV4-1 to TRBJ1-1; D gene unclear. Per the germline V gene, CDR1 is MGHRA and CDR2 is YSYEKL. The CDR3 totals 12 residues. V was trimmed by 0 bases and J by 9 bases, leaving 8 bases between them. The CDR3 sequence: CASSQDGLKAFF. CDR3 in DNA: TGCGCCAGCAGCCAAGACGGTCTGAAAGCTTTCTTT.

The rearrangement uses TRBV6-1 and TRBJ2-5; tentatively, D is TRBD2 (6 bases). Trimming took off 5 bases at V and 5 bases at J, with 24 bases between the two ends. CDR1 and CDR2 (germline): MNHNS, SASEGT. CDR3 length equals 17 residues. The CDR3, as DNA: TGTGCCAGCAGTTCCGGGGACGGGACTCTGGGGTTCGAGACCCAGTACTTC. Translation: CASSSGDGTLGFETQYF.

This clonotype was seen ten or more times. This chain joins TRBV7-2 and TRBJ1-5; tentative D call: TRBD1 (5 bases). Germline V gene sequence: CDR1 SGHTA, CDR2 FQGNSA. The ends were cut back, 4 bases at V and 7 bases at J, with 11 bases in the middle. This CDR3 region has 13 residues. CDR3 residues: CASSYRGDQPQHF. The CDR3 coding sequence is TGTGCCAGCAGCTACAGAGGGGACCAGCCCCAGCATTTT.

This sequence joins TRBV6-5 and TRBJ2-6, with D possibly TRBD2 on 5 matching bases. Germline CDR1 reads MNHEY; CDR2 reads SVGAGI. The CDR3 is 18 amino acids. The ends were cut back, 5 bases at V and 2 bases at J, with 19 bases in the middle. The CDR3 DNA reads as TGTGCCAGCAGTCCCCTCCGGGGAAGTCGGACTGGGGCCAACGTCCTGACTTTC. Encoded protein: CASSPLRGSRTGANVLTF.

The chain uses TRBV7-2 and TRBJ1-1; D gene unclear. Trimming cost V 2 bases and J 0 bases, with 7 bases left between them. The CDR3 totals 14 residues. Germline V gene lookup returns CDR1 SGHTA and CDR2 FQGNSA. CDR3 in DNA: TGTGCCAGCAGCTTAAACAGTATGAACACTGAAGCTTTCTTT. The encoded protein is CASSLNSMNTEAFF.

This clonotype was found a few times. The J gene is TRBJ2-7, the V gene TRBV28; unclear D gene. Germline lookup yields CDR1 MDHEN and CDR2 SYDVKM. Deletions cut 4 bases from V and 3 bases from J, with 16 bases between. This CDR3 spans 15 amino acids. The CDR3 DNA is TGTGCCAGCAGTTCCCTTATGCCCAAGGACTACGAGCAGTACTTC. Protein sequence: CASSSLMPKDYEQYF. Variable domain in full (rest from reference TRBV28 and TRBJ2-7): DVKVTQSSRYLVKRTGEKVFLECVQDMDHENMFWYRQDPGLGLRLIYFSYDVKMKEKGDIPEGYSVSREKKERFSLILESASTNQTSMYLCASSSLMPKDYEQYFGPGTRLTVT.